Listed below are T cell receptor beta chains from one sample, sequenced in a study of blood T cells in healthy people across ages. TCRdb reprocessed the 5' RACE reads with MiXCR, giving one entry per CDR3 protein. The sample lists roughly 700,000 distinct CDR3 sequences, more than 20% occurring once. Separately, the same data were catalogued under a study of T cells of mothers and their children.

Specimen: blood. Every receptor here comes from a boy aged 10-17 years in good health. Each CDR3 is given with its conserved first and last residue. Each record gives: clone size, J gene, V gene, D gene, CDR3 DNA, CDR3 protein. D genes are given only for firm matches. Expanded clones get a size class; other rows say once, few or many, or leave the size out.

- TRBJ1-3 TRBV20-1 - TGCAGTGCTAGAGATTCCGTTTTGGGAAACACCATATATTTT CSARDSVLGNTIYF
- TRBJ2-5 TRBV29-1 - TGCAGCGTTGAAGATCGGGTTCGAGAGACCCGGTACTTC CSVEDRVRETRYF
- TRBJ2-3 TRBV9 - TGTGCCAGCAGCGTAGCAGCGTCGGGCACAGATACGCAGTATTTT CASSVAASGTDTQYF
- TRBJ1-5 TRBV29-1 - TGCAGCGTTGTTATGCAGGGGAACAATCAGCCCCAGCATTTT CSVVMQGNNQPQHF
few TRBJ2-3 TRBV20-1 - TGCAGTGCTAGAGATCGGGCACCTGGACGCAAACTCACAGATACGCAGTATTTT CSARDRAPGRKLTDTQYF
- TRBJ2-4 TRBV4-2 - TGTGCCAGCAGCCAAGACGCCGGACAGCTAGCCAAAAACATTCAGTACTTC CASSQDAGQLAKNIQYF
- TRBJ2-6 TRBV2 - TGTGCCAGCAGTCCATTAAGTGGAGGGACTGGGGCCAACGTCCCGACTTTC CASSPLSGGTGANVPTF
- TRBJ1-3 TRBV20-1 - TGCAGTGCTAGCCTGCGGGGAAACACCATATATTTT CSASLRGNTIYF
few TRBJ2-5 TRBV29-1 TRBD2 TGCAGCACGACTAGCGGGGGAACCCAAGAGACCCAGTACTTC CSTTSGGTQETQYF
- TRBJ2-3 TRBV28 - TGTGCCAGCAGTCCCCAGGCCACAGATACGCAGTATTTT CASSPQATDTQYF
few TRBJ2-1 TRBV6-2/TRBV6-3 - TGTGCCAGCAGCCCCTGGAGCCTGCGGGACAATGAGCAGTTCTTC CASSPWSLRDNEQFF
- TRBJ1-2 TRBV7-3 - TGTGCCAGCAGCCCCGACGGGGCGAACTATGGCTACACCTTC CASSPDGANYGYTF
few TRBJ1-2 TRBV12-3/TRBV12-4 - TGTGCCAGCAGCCTCCCGGCAGCCTATGGCTACACCTTC CASSLPAAYGYTF
- TRBJ1-4 TRBV12-3/TRBV12-4 - TGTGCCAGCGGCTCCTTGGATAATGAAAAACTGTTTTTT CASGSLDNEKLFF
- TRBJ2-3 TRBV9 TRBD2 TGTGCCAGCAGCGCAGCGGGGGGTTTCACAGATACGCAGTATTTT CASSAAGGFTDTQYF
- TRBJ2-2 TRBV29-1 TRBD1 TGCAGCGTCGCACAGGGGTTTGGCACCGGGGAGCTGTTTTTT CSVAQGFGTGELFF
few TRBJ2-3 TRBV11-2 - TGTGCCAGCAGCTTAGATGGAGGGTACGGAGATACGCAGTATTTT CASSLDGGYGDTQYF
few TRBJ2-5 TRBV12-3/TRBV12-4 - TGTGCCAGCAGTTTCAGGGCAGAGTTCCAAGAGACCCAGTACTTC CASSFRAEFQETQYF
few TRBJ1-2 TRBV6-5 TRBD1 TGTGCCAGCAGGGGGACAGGGGGCGCGGAAAACTATGGCTACACCTTC CASRGTGGAENYGYTF
few TRBJ2-1 TRBV6-5 - TGTGCTGGCAGTTTCCTAGCGAAGGGGAATGAGCAGTTCTTC CAGSFLAKGNEQFF
- TRBJ2-5 TRBV3-1 - TGTGCCAGCACCCGGGACTCCATATCTCAAGAGACCCAGTACTTC CASTRDSISQETQYF
few TRBJ2-7 TRBV6-2/TRBV6-3 - TGTGCCAGCACCCGGACAAGGGGGATCTACGAGCAGTACTTC CASTRTRGIYEQYF
few TRBJ1-1 TRBV7-2 - TGTGCCAGCAGCTTAAGTTCGGGGTCAGCTTTCTTT CASSLSSGSAFF
few TRBJ2-2 TRBV29-1 TRBD1 TGCAGCGTTCAGGGGGCGTCCGGGGAGCTGTCTTTT CSVQGASGELSF
few TRBJ2-1 TRBV29-1 - TGCAGCGTTGAAGGGACCTCTGGGGGGTTTGAGCAGTTCTTC CSVEGTSGGFEQFF
- TRBJ1-5 TRBV7-8 TRBD1 TGTGCCAGCAGCTTCGGGACAGGGGCTGGCAATCAGCCCCAGCATTTT CASSFGTGAGNQPQHF
few TRBJ1-2 TRBV29-1 - TGCAGCGTCCTAAATGCAGGGTTTAAATCGGGAGGCTACACCTTC CSVLNAGFKSGGYTF
few TRBJ2-7 TRBV15 TRBD1 TGTGCCACCAGTCCCCGGGACAGGGGTCCAACCGAGCAGTACTTC CATSPRDRGPTEQYF
- TRBJ2-3 TRBV7-2 - TGTGCCAGCAGCCTAGGAGCGACCCCAGATACGCAGTATTTT CASSLGATPDTQYF
- TRBJ2-2 TRBV10-3 - TGTGCCATCAGTGATTCGGACATAGACACCGGGGAGCTGTTTTTT CAISDSDIDTGELFF
- TRBJ1-4 TRBV14 TRBD1 TGTGCCAGCAGCCGACAGGGGGGTTATGAAAAACTGTTTTTT CASSRQGGYEKLFF
- TRBJ2-3 TRBV7-9 - TGTGCCAGCAGCCCGTCCCAGGGGGGGAACTCAGATACGCAGTATTTT CASSPSQGGNSDTQYF
- TRBJ2-7 TRBV6-5 TRBD1 TGTGCCAGCAGTTATGGCGCAGGGGGATCCTACGAGCAGTACTTC CASSYGAGGSYEQYF
few TRBJ2-7 TRBV7-9 TRBD1 TGTGCCAGCAGCTTGATGGGACAGAGGACCTACGAGCAGTACTTC CASSLMGQRTYEQYF
few TRBJ2-1 TRBV9 - TGTGCCAGCACCGGGACCCCCCCGAATGAGCAGTTCTTC CASTGTPPNEQFF
- TRBJ2-5 TRBV15 - TGTGCCACCAGCAGAGTTTCGTGGGGACAAGAGACCCAGTACTTC CATSRVSWGQETQYF
few TRBJ2-2 TRBV29-1 - TGCAGCGGCGGCACTGGTAGGACCGGGGAGCTGTTTTTT CSGGTGRTGELFF
- TRBJ1-2 TRBV7-9 - TGTGCCAGCAGCTTATATAACGATGGCTACACCTTC CASSLYNDGYTF
many TRBJ2-4 TRBV24-1 - TGTGCCACCAGTGACGGAGCCAAAAACATTCAGTACTTC CATSDGAKNIQYF
- TRBJ2-5 TRBV4-3 TRBD1 TGCGCCAGCAGCCAAGCGGTCAGGGGGTGGGAGACCCAGTGCTTC CASSQAVRGWETQCF
few TRBJ1-1 TRBV5-1 - TGCGCCAGCAGCTTACTATGGACAGCGAACACTGAAGCTTTCTTT CASSLLWTANTEAFF
- TRBJ2-4 TRBV20-1 TRBD2 TGCAGTGCTAGAGCGGCGGGGGAAAACATTCAGTACTTC CSARAAGENIQYF
- TRBJ2-7 TRBV6-2/TRBV6-3 - TGTGCCAGCAACACAGGGCCCGAGCAGTACTTC CASNTGPEQYF
- TRBJ2-3 TRBV10-3 - TGTGCCACCCCAGGAGAGGAGGGGACGCAGTATTTT CATPGEEGTQYF
- TRBJ2-3 TRBV5-1 - TGCGCCAGCAGCTTGGATCTCCTCACAGATACGCAGTATTTT CASSLDLLTDTQYF
- TRBJ2-1 TRBV3-1 - TGTGCCAGCAGCCAAGATGGGGGGCAGTTCTTC CASSQDGGQFF
- TRBJ2-1 TRBV20-1 - TGCAGTGCTAGAGACGCCGGGAGGGGGCGAGTGAATGAGCAGTTCTTC CSARDAGRGRVNEQFF
- TRBJ2-7 TRBV28 - TGTGCCAGCAGTTTAAGGACTATCTACGAGCAGTACTTC CASSLRTIYEQYF
few TRBJ2-1 TRBV7-3 - TGTGCCAGCAGCTTAATAGGGAGTAGCTCCTACAATGAGCAGTTCTTC CASSLIGSSSYNEQFF
few TRBJ2-7 TRBV7-7 - TGTGCTAGCAGCTTAACAGGGAACCACGAGCAGTACTTC CASSLTGNHEQYF
- TRBJ2-7 TRBV20-1 - TGCAGTGCTGAGCGGCAGGGGGGTGGAGGAACATACGAGCAGTACTTC CSAERQGGGGTYEQYF
- TRBJ2-1 TRBV6-5 TRBD1 TGTGCCAGCAGTTATAGGACAGGGGACCTCTACGAGCAGTTCTTC CASSYRTGDLYEQFF